This record concerns one T cell receptor (beta chain) sequence. The CDR3 has 15 residues. Germline CDR1 is SGHNT and CDR2 is YENEEA. V lost 2 bases to trimming and J lost 4 bases; unmatched junction nucleotides: 2. This record comes from a study of blood T cell repertoires in COVID-19. For the study at large: Samples of COVID-19 (acute and convalescent) were obtained from the United States, Italy and Spain.

In the authors' workflow: It was from reference gene primer amplification that nucleated cell counts were estimated. Sequenced by immunoSEQ multiplex PCR; TCRdb stores in-frame clones only, minus some. The V and J calls and clone size are taken from that table; D and trimming were inferred from the DNA. The sample contains 200,000 to 250,000 clones, 70% to 85% of which appear only once. Cohorts were assigned according to the clinical history that participants reported. Before being deemed recovered, Cohort 3 donors had two negative PCRs, clearance, or symptom resolution. The sequenced material came from PBMCs or T cells enriched from blood (not recorded which). The V and J genes are TRBV11-3 and TRBJ2-3; 11 bases align to TRBD1. This receptor was taken from a woman aged 60 to 75 who had recovered from COVID-19. The CDR3 DNA reads as TGTGCCAGCAGCTTAATGGGACAGGGGGCAGATACGCAGTATTTT. Residues: CASSLMGQGADTQYF.